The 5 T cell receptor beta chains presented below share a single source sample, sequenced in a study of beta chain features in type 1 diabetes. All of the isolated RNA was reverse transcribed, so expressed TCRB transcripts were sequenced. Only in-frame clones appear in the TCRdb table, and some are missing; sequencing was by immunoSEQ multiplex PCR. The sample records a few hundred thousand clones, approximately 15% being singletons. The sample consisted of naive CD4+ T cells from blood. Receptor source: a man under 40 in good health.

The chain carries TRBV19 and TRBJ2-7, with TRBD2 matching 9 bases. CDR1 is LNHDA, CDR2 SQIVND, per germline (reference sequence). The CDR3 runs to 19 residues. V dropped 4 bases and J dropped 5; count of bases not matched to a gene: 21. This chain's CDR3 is CASSTWPAPAGGPRNEQYV. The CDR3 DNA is TGTGCCAGTAGTACCTGGCCAGCGCCCGCGGGAGGGCCTAGGAACGAGCAGTACGTC.

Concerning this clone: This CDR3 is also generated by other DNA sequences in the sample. The CDR3 loop reads CASSVEVNTEAFF. The CDR3 DNA follows: TGTGCCAGCAGCGTAGAAGTGAACACTGAAGCTTTCTTT. V and J are TRBV9 and TRBJ1-1; D not certain. The V gene lost 0 bases and the J gene lost 0 bases, with 3 bases spanning the gap. The V gene's germline CDR1 is SGDLS and CDR2 YYNGEE. The CDR3 runs 13 residues.

CDR3 bases: TGTGCCAGCAGTACCGGGACAGGGATATCCTACGAGCAGTACTTC. Its protein is CASSTGTGISYEQYF. The V call is TRBV6-5, the J call TRBJ2-7; 9 bases are shared with TRBD1. Germline-derived CDR1 and CDR2 are MNHEY and SVGAGI. This CDR3 is built from 15 residues. J was trimmed by 1 base and V by 5 bases; bases with no gene match: 6.

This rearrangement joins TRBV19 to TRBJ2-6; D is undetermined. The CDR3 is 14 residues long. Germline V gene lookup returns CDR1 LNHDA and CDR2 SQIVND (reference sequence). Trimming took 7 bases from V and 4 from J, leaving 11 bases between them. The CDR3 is CASTSVGGANVLTF. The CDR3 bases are TGTGCCAGTACAAGTGTCGGGGGGGCCAACGTCCTGACTTTC.

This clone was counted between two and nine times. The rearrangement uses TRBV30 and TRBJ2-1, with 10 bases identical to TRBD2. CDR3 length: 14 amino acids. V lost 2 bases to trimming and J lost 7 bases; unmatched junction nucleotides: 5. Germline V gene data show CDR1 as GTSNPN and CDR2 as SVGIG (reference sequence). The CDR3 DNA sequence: TGTGCCTGGAGTAAGGGTAGCGGGAGGAATGAGCAGTTCTTC. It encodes CAWSKGSGRNEQFF.